This TCR beta chain was observed in a study of T-cell memory formation after mild COVID-19. Study overall: TCR clusters were mostly confined to one donor each. Study results and limitations: CD4+ contracting clones lay mainly in CM and EM, CD8+ ones in EMRA.

This clonotype appeared a few times. No antigen is known for it. TCRalpha and TCRbeta libraries used 5'RACE with constant-segment primers and UMIs. MiXCR, applied by TCRdb to the 5' RACE reads, yields one record per CDR3 protein. The sample contains hundreds of thousands of distinct CDR3 sequences, roughly 17% of which appear only once. Trimming removed 0 bases at V and 2 bases at J, with 8 bases between. The germline gives CDR1 SNHLY, CDR2 FYNNEI. The CDR3 has 14 amino acids. This clonotype was sampled from an adult woman who had mild COVID-19 (a few samples of this study predate the infection). Cell type and time point are not known. Sequenced sample: PBMCs or a T cell subset sorted from them (not recorded which). The chain employs TRBV2 and TRBJ2-7; D not resolved. CDR3 region: CASSEAGRTYEQYF. CDR3 nucleotide sequence: TGTGCCAGCAGTGAAGCCGGACGGACCTACGAGCAGTACTTC.